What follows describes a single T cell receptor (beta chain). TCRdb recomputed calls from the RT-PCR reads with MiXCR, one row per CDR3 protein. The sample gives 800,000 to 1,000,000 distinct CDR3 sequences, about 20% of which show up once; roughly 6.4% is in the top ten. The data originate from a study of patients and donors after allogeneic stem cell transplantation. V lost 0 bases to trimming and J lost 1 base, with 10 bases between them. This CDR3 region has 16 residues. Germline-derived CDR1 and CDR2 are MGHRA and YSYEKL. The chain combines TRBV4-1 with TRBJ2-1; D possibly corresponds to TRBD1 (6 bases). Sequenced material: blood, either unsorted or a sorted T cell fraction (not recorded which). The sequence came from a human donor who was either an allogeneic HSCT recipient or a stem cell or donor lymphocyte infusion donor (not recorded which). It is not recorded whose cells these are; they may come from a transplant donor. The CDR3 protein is CASSQEGDTSYNEQFF. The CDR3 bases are TGCGCCAGCAGCCAAGAAGGGGACACTTCCTACAATGAGCAGTTCTTC.